This T cell receptor beta chain was sequenced for a study of T cell changes during pregnancy in multiple sclerosis. The germline V gene has CDR1 SQVTM and CDR2 ANQGSEA. The CDR3 totals 11 residues. Here immunoSEQ multiplex PCR was the method, and the copy in TCRdb shows in-frame clones only, minus some. The sample carries over 40,000 clones, approximately 90% recorded once. The sequencing used CD4+ T cells from peripheral blood mononuclear cells, collected in the second trimester of pregnancy. This sequence originates from a female donor with multiple sclerosis, enrolled in a pregnancy study. This sequence joins TRBV29-1 and TRBJ2-1, with D hard to call. The CDR3 nucleotides are TGCAGTGCTCAGGTTTATGGTGAGCAGTTCTTC. This gives the protein CSAQVYGEQFF.